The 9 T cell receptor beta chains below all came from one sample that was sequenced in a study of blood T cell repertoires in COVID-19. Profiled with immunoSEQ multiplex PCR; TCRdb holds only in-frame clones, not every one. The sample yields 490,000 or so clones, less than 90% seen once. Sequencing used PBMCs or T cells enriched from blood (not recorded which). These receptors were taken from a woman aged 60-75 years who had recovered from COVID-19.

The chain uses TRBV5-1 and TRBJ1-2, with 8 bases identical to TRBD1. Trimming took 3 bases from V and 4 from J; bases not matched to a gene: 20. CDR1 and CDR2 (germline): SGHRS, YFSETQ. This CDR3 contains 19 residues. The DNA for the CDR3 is TGCGCCAGCAGCTCAGGGGGCGGAAACCCTAAACCAGAATTCTATGGCTACACCTTC. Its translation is CASSSGGGNPKPEFYGYTF.

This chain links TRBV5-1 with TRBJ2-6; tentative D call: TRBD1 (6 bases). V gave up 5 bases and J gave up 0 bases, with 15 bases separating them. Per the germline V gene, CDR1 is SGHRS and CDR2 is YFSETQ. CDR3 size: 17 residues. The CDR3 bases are TGCGCCAGCAGTCCGACAGGTCCTAGCTCTGGGGCCAACGTCCTGACTTTC. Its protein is CASSPTGPSSGANVLTF.

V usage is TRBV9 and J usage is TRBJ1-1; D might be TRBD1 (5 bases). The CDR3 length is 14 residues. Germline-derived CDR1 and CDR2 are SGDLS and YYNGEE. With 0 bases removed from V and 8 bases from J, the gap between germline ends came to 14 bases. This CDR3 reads CASSVEEGRKEAFF. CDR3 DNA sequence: TGTGCCAGCAGCGTAGAGGAGGGGAGGAAGGAAGCTTTCTTT.

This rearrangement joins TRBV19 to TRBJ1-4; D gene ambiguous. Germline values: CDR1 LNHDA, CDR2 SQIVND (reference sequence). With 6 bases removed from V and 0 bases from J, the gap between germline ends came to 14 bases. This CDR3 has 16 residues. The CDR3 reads CASSPLPGTTNEKLFF. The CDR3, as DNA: TGTGCCAGTAGCCCCCTCCCCGGGACAACTAATGAAAAACTGTTTTTT.

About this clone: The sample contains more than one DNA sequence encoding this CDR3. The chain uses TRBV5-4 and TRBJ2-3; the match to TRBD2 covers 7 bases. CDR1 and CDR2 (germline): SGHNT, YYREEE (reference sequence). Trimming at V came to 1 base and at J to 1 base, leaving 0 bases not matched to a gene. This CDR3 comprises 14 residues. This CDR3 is CASSLRGGTDTQYF. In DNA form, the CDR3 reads TGTGCCAGCAGCTTGCGGGGGGGCACAGATACGCAGTATTTT.

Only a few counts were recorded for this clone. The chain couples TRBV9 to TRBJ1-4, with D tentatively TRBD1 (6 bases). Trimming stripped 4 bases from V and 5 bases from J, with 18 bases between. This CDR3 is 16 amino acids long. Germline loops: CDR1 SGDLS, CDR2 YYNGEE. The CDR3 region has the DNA TGTGCCAGCAGCCTATCCACAGGGAGGGAAAATGAAAAACTGTTTTTT. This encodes CASSLSTGRENEKLFF.

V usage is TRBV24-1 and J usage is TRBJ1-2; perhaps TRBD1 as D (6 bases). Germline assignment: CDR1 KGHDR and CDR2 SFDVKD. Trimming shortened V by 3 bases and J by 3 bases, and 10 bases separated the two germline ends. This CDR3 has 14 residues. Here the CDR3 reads CATSDGTRYYGYTF. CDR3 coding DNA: TGTGCCACCAGTGATGGGACAAGATACTATGGCTACACCTTC.

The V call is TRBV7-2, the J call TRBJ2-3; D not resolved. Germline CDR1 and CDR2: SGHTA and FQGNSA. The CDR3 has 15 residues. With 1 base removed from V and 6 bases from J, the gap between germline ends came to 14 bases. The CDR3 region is CASSLGAIPADTQYF. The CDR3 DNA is TGTGCCAGCAGCTTAGGGGCTATACCCGCGGATACGCAGTATTTT.

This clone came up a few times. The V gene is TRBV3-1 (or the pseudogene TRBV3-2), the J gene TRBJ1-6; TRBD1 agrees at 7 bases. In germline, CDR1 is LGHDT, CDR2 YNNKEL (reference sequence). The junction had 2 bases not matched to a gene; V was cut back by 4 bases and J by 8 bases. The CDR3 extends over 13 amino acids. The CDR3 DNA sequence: TGTGCCAGCAGCCGGGACAGTTATTCACCCCTCCACTTT. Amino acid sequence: CASSRDSYSPLHF.